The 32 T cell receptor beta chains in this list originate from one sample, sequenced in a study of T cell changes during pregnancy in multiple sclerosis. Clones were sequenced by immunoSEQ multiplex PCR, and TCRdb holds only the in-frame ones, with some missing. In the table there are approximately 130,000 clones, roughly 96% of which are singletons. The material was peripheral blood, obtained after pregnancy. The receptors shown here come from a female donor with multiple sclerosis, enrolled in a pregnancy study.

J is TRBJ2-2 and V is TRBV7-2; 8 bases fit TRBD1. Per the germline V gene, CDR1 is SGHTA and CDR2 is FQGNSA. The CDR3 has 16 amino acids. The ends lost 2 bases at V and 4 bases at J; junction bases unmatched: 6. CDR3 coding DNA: TGTGCCAGCAGCTTATGGCAGGGGGCTGGCACCGGGGAGCTGTTTTTT. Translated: CASSLWQGAGTGELFF.

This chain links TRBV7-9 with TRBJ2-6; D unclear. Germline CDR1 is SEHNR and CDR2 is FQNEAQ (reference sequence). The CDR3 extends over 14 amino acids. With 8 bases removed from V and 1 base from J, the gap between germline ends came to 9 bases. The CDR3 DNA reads TGTGCCAGCTCTTCCAGGTCTGGGGCCAACGTCCTGACTTTC. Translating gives CASSSRSGANVLTF.

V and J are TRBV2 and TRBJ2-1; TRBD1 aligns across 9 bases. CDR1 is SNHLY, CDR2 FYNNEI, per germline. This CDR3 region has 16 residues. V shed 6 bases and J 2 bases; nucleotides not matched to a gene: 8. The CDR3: CASRESRDRAYNEQFF. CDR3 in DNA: TGTGCCAGCAGGGAATCAAGGGACAGGGCCTACAATGAGCAGTTCTTC.

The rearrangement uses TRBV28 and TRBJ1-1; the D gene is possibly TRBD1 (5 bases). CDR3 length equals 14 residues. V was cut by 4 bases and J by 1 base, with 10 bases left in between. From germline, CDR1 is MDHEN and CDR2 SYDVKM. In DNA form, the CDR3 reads TGTGCCAGCAGTTCCTATGACAGGAACACTGAAGCTTTCTTT. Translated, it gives CASSSYDRNTEAFF. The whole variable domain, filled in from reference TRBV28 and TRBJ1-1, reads DVKVTQSSRYLVKRTGEKVFLECVQDMDHENMFWYRQDPGLGLRLIYFSYDVKMKEKGDIPEGYSVSREKKERFSLILESASTNQTSMYLCASSSYDRNTEAFFGQGTRLTVV.

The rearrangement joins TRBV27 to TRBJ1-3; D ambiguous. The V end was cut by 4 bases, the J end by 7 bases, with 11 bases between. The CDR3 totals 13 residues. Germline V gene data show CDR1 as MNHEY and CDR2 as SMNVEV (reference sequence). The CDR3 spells CASSSGSGNTIYF. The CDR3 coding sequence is TGTGCCAGCAGTTCCGGGAGCGGGAACACCATATATTTT.

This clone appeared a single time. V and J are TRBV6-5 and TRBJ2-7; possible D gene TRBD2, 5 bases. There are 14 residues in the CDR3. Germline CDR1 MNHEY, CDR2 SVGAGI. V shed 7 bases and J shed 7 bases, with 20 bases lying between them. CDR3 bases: TGTGCCAGCAAACGAGGGAGTCTTGCGGGTGAGCAGTACTTC. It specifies CASKRGSLAGEQYF.

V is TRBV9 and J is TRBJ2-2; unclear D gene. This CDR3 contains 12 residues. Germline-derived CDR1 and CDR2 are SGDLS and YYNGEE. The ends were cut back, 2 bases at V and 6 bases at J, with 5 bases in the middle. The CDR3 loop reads CASSVSPGELFF. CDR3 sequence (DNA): TGTGCCAGCAGCGTCTCCCCCGGGGAGCTGTTTTTT.

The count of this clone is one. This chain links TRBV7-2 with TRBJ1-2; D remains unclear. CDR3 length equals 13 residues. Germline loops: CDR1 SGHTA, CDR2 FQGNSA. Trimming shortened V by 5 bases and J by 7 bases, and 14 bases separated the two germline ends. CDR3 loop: CASSLLRVTGYTF. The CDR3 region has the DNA TGTGCCAGCAGCCTCCTGAGGGTTACTGGCTACACCTTC.

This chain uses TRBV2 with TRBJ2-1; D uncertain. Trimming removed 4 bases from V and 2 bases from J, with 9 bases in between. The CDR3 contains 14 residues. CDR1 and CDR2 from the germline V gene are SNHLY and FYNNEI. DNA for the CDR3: TGTGCCAGCAGTGCCACAGACCCCTACAATGAGCAGTTCTTC. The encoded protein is CASSATDPYNEQFF.

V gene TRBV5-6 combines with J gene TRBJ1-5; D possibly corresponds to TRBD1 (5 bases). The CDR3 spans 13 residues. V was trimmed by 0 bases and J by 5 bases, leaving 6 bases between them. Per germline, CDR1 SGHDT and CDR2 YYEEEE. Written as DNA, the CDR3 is TGTGCCAGCAGCTTGGGCAGGGATCAGCCCCAGCATTTT. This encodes CASSLGRDQPQHF.

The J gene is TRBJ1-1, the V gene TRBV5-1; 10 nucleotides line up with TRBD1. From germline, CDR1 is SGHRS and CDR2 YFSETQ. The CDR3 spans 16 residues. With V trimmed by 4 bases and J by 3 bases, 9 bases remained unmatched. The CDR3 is CASSHGTGVLDTEAFF. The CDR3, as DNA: TGCGCCAGCAGCCACGGGACAGGGGTCCTGGACACTGAAGCTTTCTTT.

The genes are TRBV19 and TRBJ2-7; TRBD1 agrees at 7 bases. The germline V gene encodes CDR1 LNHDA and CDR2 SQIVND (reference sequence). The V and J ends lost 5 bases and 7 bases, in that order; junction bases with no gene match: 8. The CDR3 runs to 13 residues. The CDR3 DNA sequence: TGTGCCAGTAGTTTGGGGACAGATGTGGAGCAGTACTTC. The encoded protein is CASSLGTDVEQYF.

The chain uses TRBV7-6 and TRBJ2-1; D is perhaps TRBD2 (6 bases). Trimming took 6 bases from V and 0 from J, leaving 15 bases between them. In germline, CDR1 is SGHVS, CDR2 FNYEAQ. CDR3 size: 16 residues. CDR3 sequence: CASSHRDSSSYNEQFF. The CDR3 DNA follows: TGTGCCAGCAGTCACCGGGACTCAAGCTCCTACAATGAGCAGTTCTTC.

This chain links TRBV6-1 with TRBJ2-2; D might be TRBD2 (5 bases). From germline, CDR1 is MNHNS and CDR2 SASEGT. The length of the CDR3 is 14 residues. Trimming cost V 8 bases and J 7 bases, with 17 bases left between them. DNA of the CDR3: TGTGCCAGCTGGGATGGGCCGGGGAGCGGGGAGCTGTTTTTT. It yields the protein CASWDGPGSGELFF.

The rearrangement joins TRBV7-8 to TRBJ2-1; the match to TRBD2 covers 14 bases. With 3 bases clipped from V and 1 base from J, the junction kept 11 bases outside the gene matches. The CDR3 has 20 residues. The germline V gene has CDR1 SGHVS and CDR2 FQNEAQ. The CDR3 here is CASSLEGLAGVMRSYNEQFF. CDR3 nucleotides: TGTGCCAGCAGCTTGGAGGGACTAGCGGGAGTAATGAGGTCCTACAATGAGCAGTTCTTC.

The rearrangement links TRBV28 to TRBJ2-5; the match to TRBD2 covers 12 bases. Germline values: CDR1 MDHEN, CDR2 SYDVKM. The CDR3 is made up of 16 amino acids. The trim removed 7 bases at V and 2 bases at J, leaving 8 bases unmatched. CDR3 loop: CASTSTSGRQQETQYF. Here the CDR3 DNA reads TGTGCCAGCACCTCGACTAGCGGGAGACAGCAAGAGACCCAGTACTTC. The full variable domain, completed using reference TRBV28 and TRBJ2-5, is DVKVTQSSRYLVKRTGEKVFLECVQDMDHENMFWYRQDPGLGLRLIYFSYDVKMKEKGDIPEGYSVSREKKERFSLILESASTNQTSMYLCASTSTSGRQQETQYFGPGTRLLVL.

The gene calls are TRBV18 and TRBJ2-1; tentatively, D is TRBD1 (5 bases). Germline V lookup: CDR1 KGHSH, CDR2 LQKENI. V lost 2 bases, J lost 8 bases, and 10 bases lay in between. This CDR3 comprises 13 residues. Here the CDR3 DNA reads TGTGCCAGCTCACCAAGGAGCAGGGATGAGCAGTTCTTC. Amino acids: CASSPRSRDEQFF.

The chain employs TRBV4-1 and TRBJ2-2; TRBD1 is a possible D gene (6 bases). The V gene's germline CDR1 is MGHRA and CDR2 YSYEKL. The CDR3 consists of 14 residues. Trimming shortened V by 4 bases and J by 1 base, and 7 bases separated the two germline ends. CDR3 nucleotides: TGCGCCAGCAGCCGGACAGAGAACACCGGGGAGCTGTTTTTT. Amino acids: CASSRTENTGELFF.

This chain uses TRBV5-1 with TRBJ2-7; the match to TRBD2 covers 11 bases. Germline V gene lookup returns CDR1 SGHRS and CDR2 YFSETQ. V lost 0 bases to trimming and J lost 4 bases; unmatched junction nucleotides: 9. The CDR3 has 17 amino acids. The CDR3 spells CASSLVVAGGPGYEQYF. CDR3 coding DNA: TGCGCCAGCAGCTTGGTGGTAGCGGGAGGGCCTGGGTACGAGCAGTACTTC.

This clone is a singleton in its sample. This CDR3 is CASSLGQIQETQYF. The CDR3 DNA reads TGCGCCAGCAGCTTGGGCCAGATCCAAGAGACCCAGTACTTC. This chain links TRBV5-1 with TRBJ2-5, with no clear D. Trimming stripped 0 bases from V and 1 base from J, with 7 bases between. CDR1 is SGHRS and CDR2 is YFSETQ in the germline V gene. The CDR3 runs 14 residues.

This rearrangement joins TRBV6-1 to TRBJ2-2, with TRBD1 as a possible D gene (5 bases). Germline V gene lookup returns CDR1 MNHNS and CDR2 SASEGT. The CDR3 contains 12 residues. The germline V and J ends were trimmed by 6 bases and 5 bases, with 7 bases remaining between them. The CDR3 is CASRQGTGELFF. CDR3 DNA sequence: TGTGCCAGCAGGCAGGGAACCGGGGAGCTGTTTTTT.

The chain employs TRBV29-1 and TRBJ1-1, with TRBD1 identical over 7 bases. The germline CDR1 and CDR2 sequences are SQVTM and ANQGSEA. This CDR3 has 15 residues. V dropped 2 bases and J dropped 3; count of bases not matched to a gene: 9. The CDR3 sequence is CSVEKPDRTYTEAFF. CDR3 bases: TGCAGCGTTGAAAAACCGGACAGGACCTACACTGAAGCTTTCTTT.

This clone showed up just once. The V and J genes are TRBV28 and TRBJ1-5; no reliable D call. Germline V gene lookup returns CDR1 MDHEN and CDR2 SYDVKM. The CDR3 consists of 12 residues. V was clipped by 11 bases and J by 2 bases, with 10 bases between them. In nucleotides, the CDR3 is TGTGCCCACAACGTCGGCAATCAGCCCCAGCATTTT. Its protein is CAHNVGNQPQHF.

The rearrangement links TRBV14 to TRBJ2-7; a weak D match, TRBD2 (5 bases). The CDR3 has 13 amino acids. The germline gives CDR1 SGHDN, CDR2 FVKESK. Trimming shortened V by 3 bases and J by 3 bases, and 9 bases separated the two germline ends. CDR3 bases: TGTGCCAGCAGCCAGGACTCTGTCTACGAGCAGTACTTC. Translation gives CASSQDSVYEQYF.

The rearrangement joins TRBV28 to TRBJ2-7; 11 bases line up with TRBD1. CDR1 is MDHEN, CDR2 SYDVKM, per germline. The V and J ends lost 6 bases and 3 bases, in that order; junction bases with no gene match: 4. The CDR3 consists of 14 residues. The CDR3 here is CASRPGQGGYEQYF. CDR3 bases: TGTGCCAGCAGACCGGGACAGGGGGGCTACGAGCAGTACTTC. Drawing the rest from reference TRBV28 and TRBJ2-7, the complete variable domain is DVKVTQSSRYLVKRTGEKVFLECVQDMDHENMFWYRQDPGLGLRLIYFSYDVKMKEKGDIPEGYSVSREKKERFSLILESASTNQTSMYLCASRPGQGGYEQYFGPGTRLTVT.

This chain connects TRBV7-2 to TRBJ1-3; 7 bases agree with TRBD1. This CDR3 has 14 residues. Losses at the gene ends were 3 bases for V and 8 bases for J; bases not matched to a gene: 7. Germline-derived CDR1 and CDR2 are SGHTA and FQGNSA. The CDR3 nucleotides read TGTGCCAGCAGCTTTTCAGGGGGAGAGTACACCATATATTTT. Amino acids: CASSFSGGEYTIYF.

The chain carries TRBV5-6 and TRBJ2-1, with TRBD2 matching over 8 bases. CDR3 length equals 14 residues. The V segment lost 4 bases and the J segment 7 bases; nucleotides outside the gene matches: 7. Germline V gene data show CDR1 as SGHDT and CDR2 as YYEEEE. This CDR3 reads CASSGSGSVNEQFF. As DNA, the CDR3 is TGTGCCAGCAGCGGCAGCGGGAGTGTGAATGAGCAGTTCTTC.

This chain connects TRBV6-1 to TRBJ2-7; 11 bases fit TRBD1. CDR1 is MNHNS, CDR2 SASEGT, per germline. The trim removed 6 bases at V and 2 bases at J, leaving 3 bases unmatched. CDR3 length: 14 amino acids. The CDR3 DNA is TGTGCCAGCAGACCGGGACAGGGGGCCTACGAGCAGTACTTC. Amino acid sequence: CASRPGQGAYEQYF.

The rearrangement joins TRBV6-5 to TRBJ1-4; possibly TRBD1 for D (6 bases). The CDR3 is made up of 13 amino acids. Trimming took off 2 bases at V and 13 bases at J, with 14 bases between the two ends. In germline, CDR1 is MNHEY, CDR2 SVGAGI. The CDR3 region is CASSYAQGQGLFF. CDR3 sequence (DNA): TGTGCCAGCAGTTACGCACAGGGTCAAGGACTGTTTTTT.

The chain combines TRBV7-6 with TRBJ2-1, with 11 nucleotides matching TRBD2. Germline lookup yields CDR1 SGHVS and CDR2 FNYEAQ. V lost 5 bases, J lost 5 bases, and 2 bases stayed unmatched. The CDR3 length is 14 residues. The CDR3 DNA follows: TGTGCCAGCAGCCCACTAGCGGGAGACAATGAGCAGTTCTTC. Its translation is CASSPLAGDNEQFF.

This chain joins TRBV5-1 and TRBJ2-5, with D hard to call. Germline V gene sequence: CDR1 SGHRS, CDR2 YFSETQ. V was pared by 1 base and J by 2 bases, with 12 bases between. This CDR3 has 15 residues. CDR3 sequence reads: CASSLITTAQETQYF. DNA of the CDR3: TGCGCCAGCAGCTTGATTACTACTGCTCAAGAGACCCAGTACTTC.

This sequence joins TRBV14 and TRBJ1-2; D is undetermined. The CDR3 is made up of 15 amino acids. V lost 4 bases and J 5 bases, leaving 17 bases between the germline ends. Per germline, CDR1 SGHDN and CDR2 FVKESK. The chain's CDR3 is CASSPRGLREYGYTF. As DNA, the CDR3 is TGTGCCAGCAGCCCCCGTGGACTGCGGGAGTATGGCTACACCTTC.